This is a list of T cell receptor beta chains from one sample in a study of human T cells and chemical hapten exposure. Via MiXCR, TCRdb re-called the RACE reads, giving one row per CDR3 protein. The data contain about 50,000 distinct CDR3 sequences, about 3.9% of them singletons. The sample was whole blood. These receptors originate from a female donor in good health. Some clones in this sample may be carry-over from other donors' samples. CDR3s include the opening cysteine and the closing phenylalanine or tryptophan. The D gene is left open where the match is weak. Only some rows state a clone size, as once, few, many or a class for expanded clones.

CDR3aa: CASSLGRSSGNTIYF
CDR3nt: TGTGCCAGCAGCTTGGGACGCAGCTCTGGAAACACCATATATTTT
j_gene: TRBJ1-3
d_gene: NA
abundance: many
v_gene: TRBV5-6

CDR3aa: CASSEQGAFRKAFF
CDR3nt: TGTGCCAGCAGTGAACAGGGGGCTTTTCGGAAAGCTTTCTTT
j_gene: TRBJ1-1
d_gene: TRBD1
abundance: many
v_gene: TRBV2

CDR3aa: CASSLTGLNTEAFF
CDR3nt: TGTGCCAGCAGCTTAACAGGGTTAAACACTGAAGCTTTCTTT
j_gene: TRBJ1-1
d_gene: NA
abundance: many
v_gene: TRBV7-2

CDR3aa: CASSLPGGGEKNIQYF
CDR3nt: TGTGCCAGCAGTCTCCCCGGGGGGGGAGAAAAAAACATTCAGTACTTC
j_gene: TRBJ2-4
d_gene: TRBD2
abundance: many
v_gene: TRBV28

CDR3aa: CSASRSSYNSPLHF
CDR3nt: TGCAGTGCTAGCCGGAGCTCCTATAATTCACCCCTCCACTTT
j_gene: TRBJ1-6
d_gene: NA
abundance: many
v_gene: TRBV20-1

CDR3aa: CSVVGTKFANEQFF
CDR3nt: TGCAGCGTTGTAGGGACTAAGTTCGCCAATGAGCAGTTCTTC
j_gene: TRBJ2-1
d_gene: TRBD2
abundance: many
v_gene: TRBV29-1

CDR3aa: CASSQIRDDTDTQYF
CDR3nt: TGTGCCAGCAGCCAAATCCGGGACGACACAGATACGCAGTATTTT
j_gene: TRBJ2-3
d_gene: NA
abundance: few
v_gene: TRBV14

CDR3aa: CASRSTGFEAFF
CDR3nt: TGTGCCAGCAGATCCACAGGGTTTGAAGCTTTCTTT
j_gene: TRBJ1-1
d_gene: NA
abundance: NA
v_gene: TRBV12-3/TRBV12-4

CDR3aa: CASTPGGDPTGELFF
CDR3nt: TGTGCCAGCACCCCAGGGGGGGACCCGACCGGGGAGCTGTTTTTT
j_gene: TRBJ2-2
d_gene: NA
abundance: many
v_gene: TRBV6-4

CDR3aa: CASSRGTSGGATKQFF
CDR3nt: TGTGCCAGCAGCCGTGGGACTAGCGGGGGGGCCACTAAGCAGTTCTTC
j_gene: TRBJ2-1
d_gene: TRBD2
abundance: NA
v_gene: TRBV7-6

CDR3aa: CASTRRAFVGSSPLHF
CDR3nt: TGTGCCAGCACTAGAAGAGCCTTCGTGGGTAGTTCACCCCTCCACTTT
j_gene: TRBJ1-6
d_gene: NA
abundance: many
v_gene: TRBV12-3/TRBV12-4

CDR3aa: CASSFRQGQQPQHF
CDR3nt: TGTGCCAGCAGCTTCAGACAGGGGCAACAGCCCCAGCATTTT
j_gene: TRBJ1-5
d_gene: TRBD1
abundance: many
v_gene: TRBV5-6

CDR3aa: CSANPSAGAKNIQYF
CDR3nt: TGCAGTGCTAACCCTAGTGCCGGAGCCAAAAACATTCAGTACTTC
j_gene: TRBJ2-4
d_gene: NA
abundance: many
v_gene: TRBV20-1

CDR3aa: CASSQLPLLAGLGEQYF
CDR3nt: TGCGCCAGCAGCCAACTCCCACTGCTAGCGGGGCTGGGGGAGCAGTACTTC
j_gene: TRBJ2-7
d_gene: TRBD2
abundance: many
v_gene: TRBV4-1

CDR3aa: CASSTGQGTEAFF
CDR3nt: TGTGCCAGCAGTACGGGACAGGGCACTGAAGCTTTCTTT
j_gene: TRBJ1-1
d_gene: TRBD1
abundance: many
v_gene: TRBV6-4

CDR3aa: CASSARGDQPQHF
CDR3nt: TGTGCCAGCAGCGCAAGGGGAGATCAGCCCCAGCATTTT
j_gene: TRBJ1-5
d_gene: NA
abundance: many
v_gene: TRBV7-2

CDR3aa: CASSDRGLGTDTQYF
CDR3nt: TGTGCCAGCAGCGACAGGGGGCTTGGCACAGATACGCAGTATTTT
j_gene: TRBJ2-3
d_gene: TRBD1
abundance: many
v_gene: TRBV12-3/TRBV12-4

CDR3aa: CASRRGRSQPQHF
CDR3nt: TGTGCCAGCAGAAGAGGTAGAAGTCAGCCCCAGCATTTT
j_gene: TRBJ1-5
d_gene: NA
abundance: many
v_gene: TRBV6-5

CDR3aa: CATSRDPGGPPDEQYF
CDR3nt: TGTGCCACCAGCAGAGATCCCGGGGGACCACCGGACGAGCAGTACTTC
j_gene: TRBJ2-7
d_gene: NA
abundance: many
v_gene: TRBV15

CDR3aa: CSARGRTDYEQYF
CDR3nt: TGCAGTGCTAGGGGTCGGACAGACTACGAGCAGTACTTC
j_gene: TRBJ2-7
d_gene: NA
abundance: many
v_gene: TRBV20-1

CDR3aa: CASSLGTAEQYF
CDR3nt: TGTGCCAGCAGCTTAGGGACGGCCGAGCAGTACTTC
j_gene: TRBJ2-7
d_gene: NA
abundance: many
v_gene: TRBV11-2

CDR3aa: CASSLKSQGSPLHF
CDR3nt: TGTGCCAGCAGCTTAAAGTCCCAGGGTTCACCCCTCCACTTT
j_gene: TRBJ1-6
d_gene: NA
abundance: many
v_gene: TRBV7-2

CDR3aa: CASSFYNEQFF
CDR3nt: TGTGCCAGCAGCTTCTACAATGAGCAGTTCTTC
j_gene: TRBJ2-1
d_gene: NA
abundance: many
v_gene: TRBV7-2

CDR3aa: CASSYKTGDRNQPQHF
CDR3nt: TGTGCCAGCAGTTACAAGACAGGGGATCGTAATCAGCCCCAGCATTTT
j_gene: TRBJ1-5
d_gene: TRBD1
abundance: NA
v_gene: TRBV6-6

CDR3aa: CASSPAGPWTEAFF
CDR3nt: TGTGCCAGCAGCCCGGCGGGGCCCTGGACGGAAGCTTTCTTT
j_gene: TRBJ1-1
d_gene: NA
abundance: many
v_gene: TRBV7-9

CDR3aa: CASSFRSNTGELFF
CDR3nt: TGTGCCAGCAGTTTCAGAAGTAACACCGGGGAGCTGTTTTTT
j_gene: TRBJ2-2
d_gene: NA
abundance: many
v_gene: TRBV28

CDR3aa: CSVVAGGTDTQYF
CDR3nt: TGCAGCGTTGTAGCAGGGGGCACAGATACGCAGTATTTT
j_gene: TRBJ2-3
d_gene: NA
abundance: few
v_gene: TRBV29-1

CDR3aa: CASRGGLSGGDTQYF
CDR3nt: TGTGCCAGCAGAGGAGGACTAAGCGGGGGCGATACGCAGTATTTT
j_gene: TRBJ2-3
d_gene: TRBD2
abundance: many
v_gene: TRBV6-2/TRBV6-3

CDR3aa: CASSFAPSSGNTIYF
CDR3nt: TGTGCCAGCAGCTTTGCGCCGAGCTCTGGAAACACCATATATTTT
j_gene: TRBJ1-3
d_gene: NA
abundance: many
v_gene: TRBV5-6

CDR3aa: CSARDSGGAYEQYF
CDR3nt: TGCAGTGCTAGAGATTCGGGGGGAGCCTACGAGCAGTACTTC
j_gene: TRBJ2-7
d_gene: TRBD2
abundance: many
v_gene: TRBV20-1

CDR3aa: CASSYDGNLGEQYF
CDR3nt: TGTGCCAGCAGTTACGACGGCAACCTGGGTGAGCAGTACTTC
j_gene: TRBJ2-7
d_gene: NA
abundance: few
v_gene: TRBV27

CDR3aa: CSAREGGYNEQFF
CDR3nt: TGCAGTGCTAGAGAGGGGGGTTACAATGAGCAGTTCTTC
j_gene: TRBJ2-1
d_gene: NA
abundance: many
v_gene: TRBV20-1

CDR3aa: CASSLQGSSGNTIYF
CDR3nt: TGTGCCAGCAGTTTACAGGGTAGCTCTGGAAACACCATATATTTT
j_gene: TRBJ1-3
d_gene: NA
abundance: many
v_gene: TRBV27

CDR3aa: CSADSGGPNYGYTF
CDR3nt: TGCAGTGCCGACTCCGGCGGACCTAACTATGGCTACACCTTC
j_gene: TRBJ1-2
d_gene: NA
abundance: many
v_gene: TRBV20-1

CDR3aa: CASSSLGGANEKLFF
CDR3nt: TGTGCCAGCAGTTCTCTGGGGGGGGCTAATGAAAAACTGTTTTTT
j_gene: TRBJ1-4
d_gene: NA
abundance: many
v_gene: TRBV2

CDR3aa: CASSGDSGYTF
CDR3nt: TGTGCCAGCAGCGGGGACAGCGGCTACACCTTC
j_gene: TRBJ1-2
d_gene: TRBD1
abundance: many
v_gene: TRBV2

CDR3aa: CASRERNQPQHF
CDR3nt: TGTGCCAGCAGAGAGCGCAATCAGCCCCAGCATTTT
j_gene: TRBJ1-5
d_gene: NA
abundance: many
v_gene: TRBV27

CDR3aa: CASSPRPPTGGANYGYTF
CDR3nt: TGTGCCAGCAGTCCACGCCCCCCCACAGGGGGTGCTAACTATGGCTACACCTTC
j_gene: TRBJ1-2
d_gene: TRBD1
abundance: many
v_gene: TRBV2

CDR3aa: CASTPSAGWYEQYF
CDR3nt: TGTGCCAGCACCCCTTCGGCAGGGTGGTACGAGCAGTACTTC
j_gene: TRBJ2-7
d_gene: NA
abundance: many
v_gene: TRBV12-3/TRBV12-4

CDR3aa: CASSLDSSGRTIYF
CDR3nt: TGTGCCAGCAGCTTAGATTCTTCTGGTAGGACCATATATTTT
j_gene: TRBJ1-3
d_gene: NA
abundance: few
v_gene: TRBV7-9

CDR3aa: CASSPPGITDTQYF
CDR3nt: TGTGCCAGCAGCCCCCCAGGGATTACAGATACGCAGTATTTT
j_gene: TRBJ2-3
d_gene: NA
abundance: many
v_gene: TRBV5-5

CDR3aa: CASSQRGGLPGPAKNTEAFF
CDR3nt: TGTGCCAGCAGTCAAAGAGGGGGCCTCCCGGGCCCTGCGAAGAACACTGAAGCTTTCTTT
j_gene: TRBJ1-1
d_gene: TRBD1
abundance: many
v_gene: TRBV7-8

CDR3aa: CASSQVTGEGNQPQHF
CDR3nt: TGCGCCAGCAGCCAAGTAACAGGGGAAGGCAATCAGCCCCAGCATTTT
j_gene: TRBJ1-5
d_gene: TRBD1
abundance: many
v_gene: TRBV4-1

CDR3aa: CASSLVASGNPETQYF
CDR3nt: TGTGCCAGCAGCTTAGTGGCTAGCGGGAATCCAGAGACCCAGTACTTC
j_gene: TRBJ2-5
d_gene: TRBD2
abundance: NA
v_gene: TRBV11-3

CDR3aa: CASSEAPFLTNEAFF
CDR3nt: TGTGCCAGCAGTGAAGCGCCGTTCCTTACCAATGAAGCTTTCTTT
j_gene: TRBJ1-1
d_gene: NA
abundance: many
v_gene: TRBV2

CDR3aa: CASSDPRGEISPQHF
CDR3nt: TGTGCCAGCAGTGACCCTAGGGGGGAGATCTCCCCCCAGCATTTT
j_gene: TRBJ1-5
d_gene: NA
abundance: many
v_gene: TRBV6-1

CDR3aa: CSARAPVGLNTEAFF
CDR3nt: TGCAGTGCTAGAGCCCCTGTGGGCCTGAACACTGAAGCTTTCTTT
j_gene: TRBJ1-1
d_gene: NA
abundance: many
v_gene: TRBV20-1

CDR3aa: CASSPRQSHNEQFF
CDR3nt: TGTGCCAGCTCACCTCGCCAGTCCCACAATGAGCAGTTCTTC
j_gene: TRBJ2-1
d_gene: NA
abundance: many
v_gene: TRBV18

CDR3aa: CASSSGQGRGYGYTF
CDR3nt: TGTGCCAGCAGCTCTGGACAGGGCAGGGGCTATGGCTACACCTTC
j_gene: TRBJ1-2
d_gene: TRBD1
abundance: few
v_gene: TRBV7-9